The source of this T cell receptor beta chain is a study of cytomegalovirus exposure and HLA in healthy donors (dated by TCRdb to the late 2010s). About the study as a whole: In an earlier analysis of some 550 of the donors, roughly 300 Gb of sequence data and approximately 120 million unique TCR beta sequences from 150 million to 200 million T cells were reported. An early release that covered roughly 600 HLA-typed donors contained approximately 300 gigabases of sequencing data and approximately 85 million unique TCR sequences. Of the roughly 400 genotyped donors, over 65% fell in the genetic ancestry cluster associated with self-reported Caucasian donors. The aim of the study was to test whether cataloging public T cell receptors could identify signatures of past pathogen exposure. The study profiled the T cell repertoires of hundreds of subjects by immunosequencing and related them to cytomegalovirus serostatus. Along with the approximately 600-subject first cohort, a separate validation cohort of more than 90 different subjects was used. To predict cytomegalovirus infection status, the study combined high-throughput TCR immunosequencing, statistical association of individual TCRs with disease status, and machine learning. A later analysis re-analyzed previously published TCR beta repertoires from 650 to 800 donors and added high-resolution HLA genotyping to study TCR occurrence patterns. In the later analysis, no new phenotypic data were used to find candidate immune exposures; instead, reliance was placed on TCR beta sequences and their occurrence across donors. To decide whether each TCR beta V gene segment behaved as functional or pseudogenic, an earlier analysis of some 540 of the donors relied on high-throughput TCR beta sequencing. Alongside the repertoire data, information on donor age, sex, ethnicity and CMV serostatus was compiled. In a later genetic analysis, genome-wide SNP genotypes for about 65% of the roughly 670 donors were used, and that subset was treated as a discovery cohort. All discovery cohort repertoires had been generated using a single sequencing platform. HLA typing covered class I and class II loci at four-digit resolution. The number of typed donors differed by locus: roughly 620-630 for A, B, C, DRB1 and DQB1; roughly 510 for DQA1; approximately 610 for DPA1; and around 490 for DPB1. About 5 DR-DQ haplotypes were handled as single units for association and clustering, since linkage in the cohort was strong. On average, roughly 240,000 unique TCR beta nucleotide sequences were sequenced per donor among a few hundred genotyped donors of the cohort, with about 17% of those sequences being non-productive. On the study overall, not on this receptor specifically: Linkage disequilibrium might explain the correlated functional status among segregating V segments, but an unknown experimental factor could not be ruled out. In an earlier analysis of approximately 600 of the donors, most TCR beta V segments were observed in productive rearrangements about 87% or about 30% of the time, broadly matching IMGT annotations. In a later analysis, some 18,000 TCR beta sequences were associated with specific HLA alleles at a false discovery rate of 0.05. A further reported finding was that TCR beta sequences accurately predicted the HLA-A and HLA-B alleles for most subjects in the first cohort. Because HLA typing was unavailable for some donors at each locus, only the typed subset was used in association tests. When HLA alleles, especially DR and DQ, strongly co-occurred, TCR associations were difficult to assign to individual alleles. A cluster of highly shared sequence variants was judged likely to be a technical artifact of the sequencing pipeline. Three of the identified cytomegalovirus-associated TCR beta chains were confirmed in vitro to be specific for cytomegalovirus antigens. The earlier analysis of around 600 of the donors excluded seventeen rarely observed V segments, including chromosome 9 orphons, because counts were too low. Presence/absence analyses assumed roughly uniform sequencing depth across donors, an assumption that may not hold. Most TCR sequences were seen in very few donors, while some public TCRs were found in many individuals. In a later analysis, HLA-associated TCR beta chains showed more clonal expansion and lower generation probabilities than non-associated chains that were equally common. A later analysis found that most CMV-associated TCR beta chains appeared HLA-restricted, with HLA associations seemingly driven largely by CMV exposure. A later genetic analysis associated a missense DCLRE1C variant with V-gene and J-gene trimming of TCR beta chains, and an independent cohort replicated the association. Several of the top co-occurrence clusters appeared to be linked to parvovirus B19, influenza, CMV and Epstein-Barr virus, according to a later analysis. It was suggested by the authors that the approach could potentially be generalized to other disease states and immunological phenotypes. Cytomegalovirus status was reported to be diagnosed by the classifier with high specificity and sensitivity in both the original and validation cohorts. In a later analysis, TCR association rates were found to vary across HLA loci, with the most associated TCRs seen for DRB1 alleles and the fewest for HLA-C alleles. The study listed over 150 TCR beta chains as associated with cytomegalovirus. Only TCR beta chains were sequenced in this cohort, and the absence of alpha or paired-chain data limited detectable features. Because the 87-base-pair reads could not distinguish some IMGT-functional V segments, including TRBV6-2 and TRBV6-3, those segments were excluded. CMV serostatus was the only immune exposure information available for the cohort. According to a later genetic analysis, donors in an Asian-associated ancestry cluster had fewer N-insertions in productive TCRs than the roughly 700-donor mean.

Looking up the germline V gene yields CDR1 SGHTA and CDR2 FQGTGA. There are 13 amino acids in the CDR3, from cysteine to phenylalanine inclusive. Kept here is only the CDR3 DNA, which spans 39 bases and is read in frame from base 1. V is pared back by 9 bases and J by 7 bases, with 16 bases lying between the germline termini. The cohort was made up of roughly 670 healthy bone marrow donors. At the time of sampling, all cohort members were nominally healthy, though unrecorded immune exposures were likely present. The donor was CMV seronegative and was included in the group of approximately 350 seronegative cohort members. Each donor provided a peripheral blood sample, and peripheral blood mononuclear cells were used for TCR beta sequencing. The Qiagen DNeasy Blood Extraction Kit was used to extract genomic DNA from the blood cell samples. Comments on this clone: Its target antigen remains unknown. No base-level quality is on record; no much larger clone is a single base apart.

Libraries came from the immunoSEQ multiplex PCR assay. For the multiplex PCR, a mixture combining 60 forward primers for TCR Vbeta segments and 13 reverse primers for TCR Jbeta segments was used. Amplification of the CDR3 region of rearranged TCR beta genes was performed with a multiplex PCR assay on genomic DNA. Amplified TCR beta libraries were sequenced as 87-base-pair reads on the Illumina HiSeq System. Per the original workflow: A later analysis counted tens of millions of unique TCR beta chains across the 666 repertoires, and roughly 9.9 million of these chains were shared by at least two donors. Raw reads were error-corrected and collapsed into unique sequences by a nearest-neighbor algorithm in which closely related sequences were merged to remove PCR and sequencing errors. Alignment of CDR3 sequences to IMGT reference sequences was used to assign V, D and J gene segments. For a sequence to be retained, at least a six-nucleotide match to both a V gene segment and a J gene segment was required. A rearrangement counted as productive if the CDR3 had no stop codons and remained in frame with V and J, and every other rearrangement counted as non-productive. CDR3 was defined by IMGT convention, running from the second conserved V-encoded cysteine to the conserved J-encoded phenylalanine. The earlier analysis of 587 of the donors excluded any sequence lacking an unambiguous match to a single V gene segment. An earlier analysis of 450 to 650 of the donors called V segments functional above 56.7% productive rearrangements and segregating when the between-donor standard deviation exceeded 5%. To diagnose cytomegalovirus status from the catalog of TCR beta chain sequences, a statistical classification framework was built. In a later analysis, V and J genes were assigned by comparing TCR nucleotide sequences against IMGT/GENE-DB human TR gene sequences. The TCRdist pipeline was used in a later analysis to assign CDR3 sequences and most-parsimonious VDJ recombination scenarios. In a later analysis, each TCR beta chain was defined by its CDR3 amino acid sequence together with its V-gene family, and reads without a unique V-gene family were excluded. A later analysis removed roughly 590 highly shared, low-generation-probability nucleotide sequences to deal with suspected cross-contamination and a sequencing artifact. A later analysis calculated a clonal expansion index for each public chain from normalized within-repertoire ranks of inferred template counts. Generation probabilities in a later analysis came from a VDJ recombination model fitted to out-of-frame rearrangements, and those results were checked against IGoR. A later analysis scored TCR-TCR, TCR-HLA and TCR-CMV co-occurrence with hypergeometric tests, applying a repertoire-size bias correction to TCR pairs. False discovery rates were estimated in a later analysis by permuting HLA or CMV assignments 20 times. A later analysis grouped co-occurring TCRs with DBSCAN, adding TCRdist sequence similarity when clustering within HLA-allele-positive subsets. Repertoires with fewer than 30,000 or more than 120,000 public chains were left out of co-occurrence clustering, as were a few repertoires with anomalous nucleotide sharing. Imported from immuneACCESS, the table was reduced by TCRdb to in-frame sequences with V and J called. These copies leave out some clones; in studies compared against another copy, an unresolved V gene accounts for under half, and the cause of the remainder is not known. The V and J calls and clone size are taken from that table; D and trimming were inferred from the DNA. The sample table contains roughly 140,000 clones; only one count was recorded for 68% of them. 3.5% to 5% of the sample lies in the top ten.

The receptor was derived from a man between 60 and 75 years old in good health and CMV-seronegative. The specimen was PBMCs. The rearrangement joined TRBV7-3 to TRBJ2-1; TRBD1 is perhaps the D gene, given 6 matching bases. The DNA reads as follows: TGTGCCAGTGGACAGCGCTCTGGTAATGAGCAGTTCTTC. The translation is CASGQRSGNEQFF.